This section outlines one T cell receptor beta chain sequence together with its context. Source study methods: Amplification of reference gene primers was used by the study to estimate nucleated cell counts. Generated by immunoSEQ multiplex PCR, the TCRdb table keeps only in-frame clones and is missing some. The D gene and trimming were derived from the DNA, and the V and J assignments and clone size from that table. The data contain about 270,000 clones, roughly 86% of them singletons. This CDR3 spans 19 amino acids. V was pared by 8 bases and J by 0 bases, with 28 bases between. The germline V gene encodes CDR1 GTSNPN and CDR2 SVGIG (reference sequence). The data were obtained in a study of blood T cell repertoires in COVID-19. Across the whole study: Acute and convalescent COVID-19 samples came from the United States, Italy and Spain. The analysed material was cDNA or gDNA that came from T cells, B-cell-depleted T cells, or PBMCs.

This receptor was taken from a man aged 40-49 years with active or convalescent COVID-19. The specimen was peripheral blood. V usage is TRBV30 and J usage is TRBJ1-4, with D perhaps matching TRBD1 (6 bases). CDR3 sequence reads: CASSQDSLVSSATNEKLFF. In nucleotides, the CDR3 is TGTGCCAGCTCCCAGGACAGTTTGGTGTCTTCGGCAACTAATGAAAAACTGTTTTTT.